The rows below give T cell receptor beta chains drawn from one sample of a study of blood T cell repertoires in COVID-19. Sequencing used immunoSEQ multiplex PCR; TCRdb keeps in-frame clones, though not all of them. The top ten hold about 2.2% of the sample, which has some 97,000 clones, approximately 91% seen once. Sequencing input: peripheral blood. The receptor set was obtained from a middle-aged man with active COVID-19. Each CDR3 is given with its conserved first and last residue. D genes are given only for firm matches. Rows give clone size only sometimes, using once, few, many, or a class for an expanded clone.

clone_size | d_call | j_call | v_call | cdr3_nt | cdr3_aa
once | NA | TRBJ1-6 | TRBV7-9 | TGTGCCAGCAGGTCGCAGGGAGGGATTAATTCACCCCTCCACTTT | CASRSQGGINSPLHF
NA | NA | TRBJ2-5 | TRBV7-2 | TGTGCCAGCAGCTTAGAAGTCGGAGAGACCCAGTACTTC | CASSLEVGETQYF
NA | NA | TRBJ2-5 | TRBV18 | TGTGCCAGCTCAACTCAAGAGACCCAGTACTTC | CASSTQETQYF
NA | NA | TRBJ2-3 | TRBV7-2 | TGTGCCAGCAGATCCTGGGCGGGAACAGATACGCAGTATTTT | CASRSWAGTDTQYF
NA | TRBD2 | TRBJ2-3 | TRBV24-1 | TGTGCCACCAGTGATGCCGGGGGGACAGATACGCAGTATTTT | CATSDAGGTDTQYF
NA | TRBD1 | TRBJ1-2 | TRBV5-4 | TGTGCCAGCACCAGTACAGGGGTCTATGGCTACACCTTC | CASTSTGVYGYTF
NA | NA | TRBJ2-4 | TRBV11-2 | TGTGCCAGCAGCTTAGCGGGGTCCAAAAACATTCAGTACTTC | CASSLAGSKNIQYF
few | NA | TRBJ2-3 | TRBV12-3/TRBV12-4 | TGTGCCAGCAGTGTCGGTGAGGCAGATACGCAGTATTTT | CASSVGEADTQYF
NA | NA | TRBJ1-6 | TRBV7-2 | TGTGCCAGCAGCTGGGCCCTGGGTAGTCATTCACCCCTCCACTTT | CASSWALGSHSPLHF
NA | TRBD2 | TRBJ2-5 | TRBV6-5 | TGTGCCAGCAGTTACACTAGCGGGGAGTCCCAAGAGACCCAGTACTTC | CASSYTSGESQETQYF
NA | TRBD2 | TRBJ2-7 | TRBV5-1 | TGCGCCAGCAGCTTGGGGTATCTAGCGGGGCAGTACGAGCAGTACTTC | CASSLGYLAGQYEQYF
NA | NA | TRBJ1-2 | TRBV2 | TGTGCCAGCAGCGGCGGCAGGAGGGAGAATGGCTACACCTTC | CASSGGRRENGYTF
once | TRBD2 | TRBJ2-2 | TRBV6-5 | TGTGCCAGCAGGAGCGGGATTAACACCGGGGAGCTGTTTTTT | CASRSGINTGELFF
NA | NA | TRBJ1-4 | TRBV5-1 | TGCGCCAGCAGCAAACTTGCAACTAATGAAAAACTGTTTTTT | CASSKLATNEKLFF
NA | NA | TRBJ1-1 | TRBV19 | TGTGCCAGTAGTATAGGGCGGGGGGCAAGGAACACTGAAGCTTTCTTT | CASSIGRGARNTEAFF
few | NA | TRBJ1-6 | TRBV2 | TGTGCCAGCAGTGCGAACTTTAATTCACCCCTCCACTTT | CASSANFNSPLHF